This record looks at one T cell receptor (beta chain) sequence and its context. The antigen remains undetermined. The PCR made use of 60 Vbeta and 13 Jbeta primers. Profiled with immunoSEQ multiplex PCR; TCRdb holds only in-frame clones, not every one. The clone table shows roughly 120,000 clones, with the ten largest holding 2% to 2.5%. Those who donated were healthy bone marrow donors. The sample originates from a study of cytomegalovirus exposure and HLA in healthy donors. Broader study findings: In a later analysis, the majority of CMV-associated beta chains seemingly showed HLA restriction.

The sequence was obtained from a man aged 35 to 55 in good health and CMV-seronegative. The source material was PBMCs.

The CDR3 DNA is TGTGCCAGCAGCTTAGATTCCAGTTCGGGAGGCTACACCTTC. Its translation: CASSLDSSSGGYTF. This chain connects TRBV7-6 to TRBJ1-2, with D unresolved. Germline assignment: CDR1 SGHVS and CDR2 FNYEAQ. V was clipped by 1 base and J by 8 bases, with 14 bases between them. The CDR3 is 14 residues long.